The clone carrying this T cell receptor (beta chain) has a count of ten or more. The antigen is unknown. No treatment had been given to any patient before thyroid surgery. These data come from a study of metastatic and nonmetastatic thyroid tumors. Study context: Repertoires of blood and of tissue (tumor or nodule) from malignant and benign thyroid patients were compared. Whole-study results and caveats: Within blood and tumor, benign nodules reportedly had significantly lower TCR beta diversity than malignant thyroid tumors did.

MiXCR was used by TCRdb to re-call the PCR reads. The top ten hold 8% to 10% of the sample, which has tens of thousands of clones, more than 25% seen once. The length of the CDR3 is 15 residues. Germline lookup yields CDR1 MNHNS and CDR2 SASEGT. Trimming removed 3 bases from V and 1 base from J; junction bases left unmatched: 2. The rearrangement links TRBV6-1 to TRBJ2-5; 10 bases match TRBD2. This TCR was recovered from a female donor with papillary thyroid cancer or a benign thyroid nodule (not recorded which). Some clones in this sample may be carry-over from other donors' samples. Specimen: blood. This chain's CDR3 is CASSDLAGGQETQYF. DNA for the CDR3: TGTGCCAGCAGTGATTTAGCGGGAGGCCAAGAGACCCAGTACTTC.